Below, 30 T cell receptor beta chains from the same sample are listed, as sequenced in a study of spatial heterogeneity in lung cancer. Time point in this sample: sample taken at primary tumor resection. TCRdb fed the 5' RACE reads into MiXCR, producing one record per CDR3 protein. Of some 40,000 distinct CDR3 sequences listed, more than 4.5% are singletons. The starting material was PBMCs, obtained at surgery. The origin of the receptors is a female donor with early-stage non-small cell lung cancer.

This clonotype has a handful of counts. This sequence joins TRBV5-8 and TRBJ2-3, with 7 positions matching TRBD1. This CDR3 has 15 amino acids. Germline trimming cut 2 bases from V and 0 bases from J; bases unmatched to any gene: 3. CDR1 is SGHTS, CDR2 YDEGEE, per germline. CDR3 region: CASSFGTASTDTQYF. The CDR3 bases are TGTGCCAGCAGCTTCGGGACAGCTAGCACAGATACGCAGTATTTT.

This clonotype was observed a handful of times. This rearrangement joins TRBV7-8 to TRBJ2-5, with D possibly matching TRBD2 (6 bases). The CDR3 is 15 amino acids. V lost 0 bases, J lost 4 bases, and 12 bases lay in between. The germline gives CDR1 SGHVS, CDR2 FQNEAQ. The CDR3: CASSLAGRGRETQYF. In nucleotides, the CDR3 is TGTGCCAGCAGCTTAGCTGGACGGGGGAGAGAGACCCAGTACTTC.

In this sample, this clonotype turned up many times. The chain joins TRBV9 to TRBJ2-5, with TRBD2 matching 13 bases. From germline, CDR1 is SGDLS and CDR2 YYNGEE. CDR3 length: 16 amino acids. The V gene end was trimmed by 6 bases and the J gene end by 2 bases; junction bases not matched to a gene: 7. CDR3 nucleotides: TGTGCCAGCACCCGGAGACTAGCGGGGGGTCAAGAGACCCAGTACTTC. It translates to CASTRRLAGGQETQYF.

This clonotype was observed at least ten times. The chain combines TRBV6-2 or TRBV6-3 with TRBJ2-5; D is ambiguous. Trimming took off 6 bases at V and 4 bases at J, with 12 bases between the two ends. The CDR3 covers 13 residues. Germline V lookup: CDR1 MNHEY, CDR2 SVGEGT. CDR3 amino acids: CASSFTGVETQYF. The CDR3 bases are TGTGCCAGCAGCTTTACTGGGGTAGAGACCCAGTACTTC.

J is TRBJ1-4 and V is TRBV19; 10 bases are a match to TRBD1. Germline V gives CDR1 LNHDA, CDR2 SQIVND (reference sequence). The J segment lost 7 bases and the V segment lost 6 bases, leaving 5 bases of the junction unmatched. This CDR3 region has 14 residues. The CDR3 spells CASSQDRGTEKLFF. CDR3 coding DNA: TGTGCCAGTAGCCAGGACAGGGGGACTGAAAAACTGTTTTTT.

This clonotype was seen at least ten times. The rearrangement joins TRBV20-1 to TRBJ2-2; a possible D gene is TRBD1 (6 bases). From germline, CDR1 is DFQATT and CDR2 SNEGSKA (reference sequence). This CDR3 has 13 amino acids. The germline V and J ends were trimmed by 5 bases and 2 bases, with 9 bases remaining between them. The DNA of the CDR3 is TGCAGTGCTCTGGACAGAAACACCGGGGAGCTGTTTTTT. It is translated as CSALDRNTGELFF.

The CDR3 DNA follows: TGTGCCAGCAGTTTAGACGCCGCCAGTCCCTACGAGCAGTACTTC. It specifies CASSLDAASPYEQYF. The V gene is TRBV12-3 or TRBV12-4, the J gene TRBJ2-7; D remains unclear. CDR3 length: 15 residues. The V end was cut by 1 base, the J end by 2 bases, with 12 bases between.

The gene calls are TRBV9 and TRBJ2-2; D unresolved. The V and J ends lost 0 bases and 5 bases respectively, with 11 bases between them. CDR3 length equals 15 residues. The V gene's germline CDR1 is SGDLS and CDR2 YYNGEE. The CDR3 here is CASSVAAPGTGELFF. CDR3 in DNA: TGTGCCAGCAGCGTAGCGGCCCCTGGTACCGGGGAGCTGTTTTTT.

The sample holds a few counts of this clonotype. The chain recombines TRBV5-1 with TRBJ2-1; no reliable D call. Germline loops: CDR1 SGHRS, CDR2 YFSETQ. This CDR3 has 15 residues. The germline V and J ends were trimmed by 0 bases and 2 bases, with 9 bases remaining between them. CDR3 amino acids: CASSLELQTYNEQFF. CDR3 DNA: TGCGCCAGCAGCTTGGAACTACAGACCTACAATGAGCAGTTCTTC.

This clonotype was seen more than once but under ten times. V gene TRBV7-2 combines with J gene TRBJ2-6; 8 bases agree with TRBD1. The ends lost 2 bases at V and 0 bases at J; junction bases unmatched: 6. The CDR3 consists of 18 residues. CDR1 SGHTA and CDR2 FQGNSA come from the germline V gene. CDR3 nucleotides: TGTGCCAGCAGCTTATTTGGGGGACAGGCCTCTGGGGCCAACGTCCTGACTTTC. It specifies CASSLFGGQASGANVLTF.

By sample share, this clonotype is medium-sized. The rearrangement joins TRBV29-1 to TRBJ1-1, with a weak D call TRBD1 (5 bases). Trimming took 6 bases from V and 0 from J, leaving 11 bases between them. Germline V gene sequence: CDR1 SQVTM, CDR2 ANQGSEA. The CDR3 length is 13 residues. CDR3 loop: CSVQGRMNTEAFF. The CDR3 DNA reads TGCAGCGTCCAGGGACGGATGAACACTGAAGCTTTCTTT.

This clonotype was found many times. The chain uses TRBV29-1 and TRBJ2-2, with 11 bases matching TRBD2. Germline V gene sequence: CDR1 SQVTM, CDR2 ANQGSEA. The length of the CDR3 is 15 residues. After removal of 6 bases from V and 6 bases from J, the junction contained 9 bases not matched to a gene. DNA for the CDR3: TGCAGCGTCCGGCGAATAGCGGGGGGGGCCGGGGAGCTGTTTTTT. Protein: CSVRRIAGGAGELFF.

This clonotype occurred many times. The chain carries TRBV3-1 and TRBJ2-5; 8 bases match TRBD2. Trimming took 1 base from V and 1 from J; bases not matched to a gene: 5. CDR3 length equals 16 residues. From germline, CDR1 is LGHDT and CDR2 YNNKEL (reference sequence). In DNA, the CDR3 is TGTGCCAGCAGCCAAGTTCAAGCGGGGGCCCAAGAGACCCAGTACTTC. Its translation: CASSQVQAGAQETQYF.

This clonotype appeared many times. This rearrangement joins TRBV6-5 to TRBJ2-3; D gene ambiguous. Germline-derived CDR1 and CDR2 are MNHEY and SVGAGI. This CDR3 has 14 amino acids. V was pared by 6 bases and J by 5 bases, with 15 bases between. CDR3 sequence (DNA): TGTGCCAGCAGCCTTGTCGGGTTAGGAGATACGCAGTATTTT. Amino acid sequence: CASSLVGLGDTQYF.

By sample share, this clonotype is medium-sized. The gene calls are TRBV29-1 and TRBJ2-2; 10 bases agree with TRBD1. The CDR3 covers 15 residues. The V and J ends lost 2 bases and 6 bases, in that order; junction bases with no gene match: 6. From germline, CDR1 is SQVTM and CDR2 ANQGSEA. The CDR3 DNA reads as TGCAGCGTTGAACGGCGGGACAGGGGATCCGGGGAGCTGTTTTTT. This sequence encodes CSVERRDRGSGELFF.

This clonotype was counted ten times or more. The rearrangement uses TRBV11-2 and TRBJ2-2; D might be TRBD1 (6 bases). The CDR3 is made up of 14 amino acids. Germline V lookup: CDR1 SGHAT, CDR2 FQNNGV. The ends were cut back, 1 base at V and 6 bases at J, with 9 bases in the middle. This CDR3 is CASSLVRGSGELFF. Written as DNA, the CDR3 is TGTGCCAGCAGCTTAGTGAGGGGGTCCGGGGAGCTGTTTTTT.

This clonotype has more than one count but fewer than ten. V and J are TRBV7-2 and TRBJ2-3; 10 bases map to TRBD2. The CDR3 extends over 16 amino acids. Germline V gene data show CDR1 as SGHTA and CDR2 as FQGNSA. V was clipped by 1 base and J by 1 base; unmatched bases: 2. The CDR3 DNA reads TGTGCCAGCAGCTTAGAAGGGACTAGCGGCACAGATACGCAGTATTTT. Its translation is CASSLEGTSGTDTQYF.

Here the CDR3 reads CASSYSSGRTEAFF. CDR3 sequence (DNA): TGTGCCAGCAGTTACTCTTCGGGTCGGACTGAAGCTTTCTTT. The chain employs TRBV6-5 and TRBJ1-1; the D is unclear. The CDR3 loop spans 14 amino acids. Germline CDR1 reads MNHEY; CDR2 reads SVGAGI. The V end was cut by 0 bases, the J end by 5 bases, with 10 bases between.

This clonotype was observed a few times. The chain carries TRBV27 and TRBJ2-7, with D possibly being TRBD1 (6 bases). CDR3 length: 14 residues. In germline, CDR1 is MNHEY, CDR2 SMNVEV (reference sequence). V gave up 4 bases and J gave up 3 bases, with 13 bases separating them. CDR3 residues: CASSSPGQGYEQYF. CDR3 nucleotides: TGTGCCAGCAGTTCCCCGGGACAAGGCTACGAGCAGTACTTC.

At least ten counts were recorded for this clonotype. J is TRBJ2-3 and V is TRBV7-9; 8 nucleotides agree with TRBD2. The ends lost 6 bases at V and 2 bases at J; junction bases unmatched: 13. The CDR3 length is 17 residues. Germline CDR1 reads SEHNR; CDR2 reads FQNEAQ (reference sequence). The CDR3 sequence is CASSFLAGYHLTDTQYF. The CDR3 DNA is TGTGCCAGCAGTTTTTTAGCGGGGTACCACCTCACAGATACGCAGTATTTT.

This clonotype was found many times. V and J are TRBV4-2 and TRBJ2-1; 11 bases align to TRBD1. V lost 0 bases, J lost 3 bases, and 4 bases stayed unmatched. Germline V gene lookup returns CDR1 LGHNA and CDR2 YNFKEQ. CDR3 size: 17 residues. The CDR3 loop is CASSQDGQGAVYNEQFF. The CDR3 coding sequence is TGTGCCAGCAGCCAAGACGGACAGGGGGCTGTCTACAATGAGCAGTTCTTC.

This clonotype was seen ten or more times. This rearrangement joins TRBV19 to TRBJ2-3; 10 nucleotides match TRBD2. The CDR3 sequence is 16 residues long. Germline loops: CDR1 LNHDA, CDR2 SQIVND (reference sequence). The ends lost 2 bases at V and 1 base at J; junction bases unmatched: 3. The CDR3, as DNA: TGTGCCAGTAGTATAAGGCTAGCGGGGGGCACAGATACGCAGTATTTT. As protein: CASSIRLAGGTDTQYF.

This clonotype is termed medium-sized. The chain joins TRBV9 to TRBJ1-1; 7 nucleotides match TRBD1. Germline-derived CDR1 and CDR2 are SGDLS and YYNGEE. The V segment lost 3 bases and the J segment 4 bases; nucleotides outside the gene matches: 15. The CDR3 contains 17 residues. This CDR3 is CASSAKDQGVAITEAFF. CDR3 bases: TGTGCCAGCAGCGCCAAAGACCAGGGGGTCGCAATCACTGAAGCTTTCTTT. Complete variable domain (other parts from reference TRBV9 and TRBJ1-1): DSGVTQTPKHLITATGQRVTLRCSPRSGDLSVYWYQQSLDQGLQFLIQYYNGEERAKGNILERFSAQQFPDLHSELNLSSLELGDSALYFCASSAKDQGVAITEAFFGQGTRLTVV.

This clonotype was found many times. V usage is TRBV12-3 or TRBV12-4 and J usage is TRBJ1-1; no clear D gene. CDR3 length equals 14 residues. Trimming cost V 2 bases and J 1 base, with 8 bases left between them. This chain's CDR3 is CASSLRRQNTEAFF. The DNA of the CDR3 is TGTGCCAGCAGTTTAAGACGACAGAACACTGAAGCTTTCTTT.

In its sample, this clonotype was seen many times. The rearrangement joins TRBV2 to TRBJ2-5; tentative D call: TRBD1 (5 bases). The CDR3 runs to 12 residues. Trimming removed 6 bases at V and 3 bases at J, with 8 bases between. The V gene's germline CDR1 is SNHLY and CDR2 FYNNEI. CDR3 sequence reads: CASRSDKETQYF. CDR3 DNA sequence: TGTGCCAGCAGGTCGGACAAAGAGACCCAGTACTTC.

J is TRBJ2-5 and V is TRBV7-9, with D possibly matching TRBD2 (6 bases). Germline V gene data show CDR1 as SEHNR and CDR2 as FQNEAQ (reference sequence). This CDR3 is 15 amino acids long. The V end was cut by 4 bases, the J end by 0 bases, with 12 bases between. In DNA, the CDR3 is TGTGCCAGCAGCTCTATGTGGAGGGACCAAGAGACCCAGTACTTC. It translates to CASSSMWRDQETQYF.

This clonotype has at least ten counts. The chain employs TRBV7-3 and TRBJ1-5; D gene uncertain. The germline V and J ends were trimmed by 5 bases and 2 bases, with 7 bases remaining between them. The CDR3 runs 13 residues. Germline CDR1 is SGHTA and CDR2 is FQGTGA. The CDR3 is CASSQTGNQPQHF. The CDR3 nucleotides read TGTGCCAGCAGCCAAACAGGCAATCAGCCCCAGCATTTT.

This clonotype was counted ten times or more. This chain uses TRBV2 with TRBJ2-5, with 9 bases fitting TRBD2. The CDR3 is 16 residues long. In germline, CDR1 is SNHLY, CDR2 FYNNEI. Losses at the gene ends were 1 base for V and 1 base for J; bases not matched to a gene: 4. CDR3 nucleotide sequence: TGTGCCAGCAGTGAAGGGTTGACTAGCGGCCAAGAGACCCAGTACTTC. Translating gives CASSEGLTSGQETQYF.

This clonotype was recorded at least ten times. This chain links TRBV29-1 with TRBJ2-1; D gene uncertain. In germline, CDR1 is SQVTM, CDR2 ANQGSEA. CDR3 size: 11 residues. Trimming left V 5 bases short and J 12 bases short, with 14 bases between. The CDR3 reads CSVFPPNGQFF. CDR3 DNA sequence: TGCAGCGTTTTCCCCCCGAACGGGCAGTTCTTC.

This clonotype was seen ten or more times. The chain carries TRBV6-5 and TRBJ1-2, with 7 bases fitting TRBD1. Germline V gene lookup returns CDR1 MNHEY and CDR2 SVGAGI. The V segment lost 5 bases and the J segment 8 bases; nucleotides outside the gene matches: 8. The CDR3 extends over 13 amino acids. The CDR3 loop is CASSNRGEGGYTF. CDR3 DNA: TGTGCCAGCAGTAACAGGGGCGAGGGAGGCTACACCTTC.